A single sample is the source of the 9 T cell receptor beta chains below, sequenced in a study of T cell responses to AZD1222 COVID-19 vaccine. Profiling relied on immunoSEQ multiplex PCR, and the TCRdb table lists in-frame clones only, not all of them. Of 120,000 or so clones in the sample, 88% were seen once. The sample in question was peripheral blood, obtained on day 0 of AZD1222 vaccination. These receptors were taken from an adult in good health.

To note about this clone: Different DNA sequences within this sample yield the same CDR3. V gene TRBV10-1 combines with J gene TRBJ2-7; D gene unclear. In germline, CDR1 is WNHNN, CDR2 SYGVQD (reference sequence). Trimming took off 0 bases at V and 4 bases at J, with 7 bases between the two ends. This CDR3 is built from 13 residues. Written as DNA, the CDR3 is TGCGCCAGCAGTGAGTCGGGGTTTTACGAGCAGTACTTC. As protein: CASSESGFYEQYF.

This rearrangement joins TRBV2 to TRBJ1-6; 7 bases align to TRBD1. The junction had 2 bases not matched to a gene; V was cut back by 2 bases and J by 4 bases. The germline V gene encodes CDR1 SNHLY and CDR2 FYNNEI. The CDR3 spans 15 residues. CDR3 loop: CASSELGQYNSPLHF. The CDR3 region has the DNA TGTGCCAGCAGTGAACTGGGACAGTATAATTCACCCCTCCACTTT.

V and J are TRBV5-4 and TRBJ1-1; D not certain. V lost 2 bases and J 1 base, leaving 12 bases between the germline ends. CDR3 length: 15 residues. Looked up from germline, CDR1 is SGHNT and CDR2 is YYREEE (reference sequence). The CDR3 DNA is TGTGCCAGCAGCTTAACTGGGAGTGGGAACACTGAAGCTTTCTTT. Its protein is CASSLTGSGNTEAFF.

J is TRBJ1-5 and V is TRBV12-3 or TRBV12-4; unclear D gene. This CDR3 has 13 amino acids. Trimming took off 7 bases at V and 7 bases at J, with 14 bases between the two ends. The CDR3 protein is CASNSERRQPQHF. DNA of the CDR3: TGTGCCAGCAACTCTGAGAGAAGACAGCCCCAGCATTTT.

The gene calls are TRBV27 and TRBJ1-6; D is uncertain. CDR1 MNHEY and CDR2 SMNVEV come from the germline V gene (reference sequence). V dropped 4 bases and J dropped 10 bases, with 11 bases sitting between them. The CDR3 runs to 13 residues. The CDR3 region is CASSSTWVSPLHF. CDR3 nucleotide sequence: TGTGCCAGCAGTTCCACATGGGTCTCACCCCTCCACTTT.

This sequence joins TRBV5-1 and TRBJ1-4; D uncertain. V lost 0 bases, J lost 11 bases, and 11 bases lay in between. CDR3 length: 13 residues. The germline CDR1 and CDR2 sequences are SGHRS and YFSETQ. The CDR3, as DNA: TGCGCCAGCAGCTTGGGTATGCAGGCGAAACTGTTTTTT. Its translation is CASSLGMQAKLFF.

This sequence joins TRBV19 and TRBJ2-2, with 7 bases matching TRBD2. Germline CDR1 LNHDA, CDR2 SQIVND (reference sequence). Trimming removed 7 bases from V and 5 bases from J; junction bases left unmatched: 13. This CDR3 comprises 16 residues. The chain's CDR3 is CASIPSGLIGTGELFF. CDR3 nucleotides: TGTGCCAGTATCCCTAGCGGTTTAATCGGGACCGGGGAGCTGTTTTTT.

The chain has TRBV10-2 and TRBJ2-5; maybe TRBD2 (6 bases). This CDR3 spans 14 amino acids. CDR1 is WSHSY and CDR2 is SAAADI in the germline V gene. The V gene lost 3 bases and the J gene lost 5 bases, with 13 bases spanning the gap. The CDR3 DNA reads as TGCGCCAGCAGTGACCCCTCGGGGGTGGAGACCCAGTACTTC. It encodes CASSDPSGVETQYF.

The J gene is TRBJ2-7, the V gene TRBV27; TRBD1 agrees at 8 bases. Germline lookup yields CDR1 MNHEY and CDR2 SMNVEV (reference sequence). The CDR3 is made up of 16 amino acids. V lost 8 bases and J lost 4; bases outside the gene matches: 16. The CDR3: CASLSNGQGPPYEQYF. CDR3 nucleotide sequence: TGTGCCAGCTTATCCAACGGACAGGGTCCACCTTACGAGCAGTACTTC.